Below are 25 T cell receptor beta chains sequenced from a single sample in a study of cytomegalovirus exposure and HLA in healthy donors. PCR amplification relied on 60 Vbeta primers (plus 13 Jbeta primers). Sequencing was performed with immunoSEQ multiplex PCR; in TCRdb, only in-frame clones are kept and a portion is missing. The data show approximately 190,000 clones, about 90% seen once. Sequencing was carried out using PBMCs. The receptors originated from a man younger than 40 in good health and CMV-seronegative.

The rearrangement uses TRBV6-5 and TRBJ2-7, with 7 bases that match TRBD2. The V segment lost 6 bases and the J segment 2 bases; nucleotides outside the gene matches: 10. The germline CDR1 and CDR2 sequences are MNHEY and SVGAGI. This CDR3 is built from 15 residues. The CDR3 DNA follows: TGTGCCAGCAGCGGCGGCGGGGGAATCACCTACGAGCAGTACTTC. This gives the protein CASSGGGGITYEQYF.

CDR3 sequence: CASSKERFGDSLHF. The CDR3 DNA reads as TGTGCCAGCAGCAAAGAACGTTTCGGGGATTCCCTCCACTTT. V gene TRBV21-1 combines with J gene TRBJ1-6. TRBV21-1 is tagged as a pseudogene. This CDR3 region has 14 residues.

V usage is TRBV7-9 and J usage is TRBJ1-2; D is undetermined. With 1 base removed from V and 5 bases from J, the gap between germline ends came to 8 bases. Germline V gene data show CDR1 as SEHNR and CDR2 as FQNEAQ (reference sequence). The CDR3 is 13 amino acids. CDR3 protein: CASSLERGYGYTF. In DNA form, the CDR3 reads TGTGCCAGCAGCTTAGAGCGGGGATATGGCTACACCTTC.

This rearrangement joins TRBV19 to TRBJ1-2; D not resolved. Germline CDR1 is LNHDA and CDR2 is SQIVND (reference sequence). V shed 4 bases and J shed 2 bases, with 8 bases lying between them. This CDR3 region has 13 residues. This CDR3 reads CASSTRGNYGYTF. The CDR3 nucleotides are TGTGCCAGTAGTACCCGGGGAAACTATGGCTACACCTTC.

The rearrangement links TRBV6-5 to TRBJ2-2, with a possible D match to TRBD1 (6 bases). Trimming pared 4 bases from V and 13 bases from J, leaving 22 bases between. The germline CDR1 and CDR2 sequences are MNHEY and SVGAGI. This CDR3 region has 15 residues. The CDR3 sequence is CASSSTLTGGPGLFF. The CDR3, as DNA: TGTGCCAGCAGTTCGACACTGACAGGTGGTCCAGGGCTGTTTTTT.

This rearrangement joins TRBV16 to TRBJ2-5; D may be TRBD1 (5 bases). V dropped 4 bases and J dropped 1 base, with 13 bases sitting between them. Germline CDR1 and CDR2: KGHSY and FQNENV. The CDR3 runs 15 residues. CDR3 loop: CASSRFGQTQETQYF. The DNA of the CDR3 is TGTGCCAGCAGCCGATTCGGACAAACCCAAGAGACCCAGTACTTC. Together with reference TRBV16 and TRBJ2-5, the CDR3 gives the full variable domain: GEEVAQTPKHLVRGEGQKAKLYCAPIKGHSYVFWYQQVLKNEFKFLISFQNENVFDETGMPKERFSAKCLPNSPCSLEIQATKLEDSAVYFCASSRFGQTQETQYFGPGTRLLVL.

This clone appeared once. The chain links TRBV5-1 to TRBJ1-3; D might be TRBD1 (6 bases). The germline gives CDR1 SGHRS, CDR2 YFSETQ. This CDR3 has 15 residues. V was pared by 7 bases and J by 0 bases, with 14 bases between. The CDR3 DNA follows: TGCGCCAGCGGGCTAGAAGGGGGCTCTGGAAACACCATATATTTT. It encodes CASGLEGGSGNTIYF.

The DNA of the CDR3 is TGTGCCATCAGTGAGTCTCGGGGCTACGAGCAGTACTTC. Its protein is CAISESRGYEQYF. The rearrangement uses TRBV10-3 and TRBJ2-7; TRBD2 might be the D (5 bases). CDR3 size: 13 residues. Germline CDR1 is ENHRY and CDR2 is SYGVKD. V shed 0 bases and J shed 3 bases, with 6 bases lying between them.

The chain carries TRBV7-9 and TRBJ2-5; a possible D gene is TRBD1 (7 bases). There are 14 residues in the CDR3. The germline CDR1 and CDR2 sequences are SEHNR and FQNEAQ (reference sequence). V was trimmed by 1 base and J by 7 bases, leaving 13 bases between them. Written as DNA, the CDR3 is TGTGCCAGCAGCTTAGGAATTCAGGGGGGGACCCAGTACTTC. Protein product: CASSLGIQGGTQYF.

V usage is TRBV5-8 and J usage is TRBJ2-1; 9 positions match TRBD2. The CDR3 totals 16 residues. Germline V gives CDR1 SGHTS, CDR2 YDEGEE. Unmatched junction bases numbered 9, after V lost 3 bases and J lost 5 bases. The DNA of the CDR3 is TGTGCCAGCAGCTCAGGGGCACTAGCGGGCAACAATGAGCAGTTCTTC. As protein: CASSSGALAGNNEQFF.

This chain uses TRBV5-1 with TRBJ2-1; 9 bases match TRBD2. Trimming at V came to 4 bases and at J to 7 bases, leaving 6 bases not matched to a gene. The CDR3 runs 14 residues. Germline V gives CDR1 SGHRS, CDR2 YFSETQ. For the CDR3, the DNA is TGCGCCAGCAGCCTGGCGGGGGGGTTGAATGAGCAGTTCTTC. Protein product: CASSLAGGLNEQFF.

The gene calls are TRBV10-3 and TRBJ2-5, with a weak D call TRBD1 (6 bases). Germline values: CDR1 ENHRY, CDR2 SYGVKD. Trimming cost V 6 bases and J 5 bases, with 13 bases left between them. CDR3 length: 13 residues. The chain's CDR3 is CAIRDSLGETQYF. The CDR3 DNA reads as TGTGCCATCAGGGACAGCCTGGGGGAGACCCAGTACTTC.

The CDR3 bases are TGCGCCAGCAGCTTGGCCCTCCGGGGAACCGACACTGAAGCTTTCTTT. It is translated as CASSLALRGTDTEAFF. V gene TRBV5-1 combines with J gene TRBJ1-1; D unclear. V was pared by 0 bases and J by 3 bases, with 15 bases between. The CDR3 has 16 amino acids. Germline CDR1 SGHRS, CDR2 YFSETQ. Full variable domain (rest looked up from reference TRBV5-1 and TRBJ1-1): KAGVTQTPRYLIKTRGQQVTLSCSPISGHRSVSWYQQTPGQGLQFLFEYFSETQRNKGNFPGRFSGRQFSNSRSEMNVSTLELGDSALYLCASSLALRGTDTEAFFGQGTRLTVV.

The CDR3 protein is CASSSDRADEQFF. Written as DNA, the CDR3 is TGTGCCAGCAGTTCCGACAGGGCTGATGAGCAGTTCTTC. The V gene is TRBV6-5, the J gene TRBJ2-1; 7 bases are shared with TRBD1. The ends lost 4 bases at V and 8 bases at J; junction bases unmatched: 5. Germline CDR1 is MNHEY and CDR2 is SVGAGI. This CDR3 is 13 amino acids long.

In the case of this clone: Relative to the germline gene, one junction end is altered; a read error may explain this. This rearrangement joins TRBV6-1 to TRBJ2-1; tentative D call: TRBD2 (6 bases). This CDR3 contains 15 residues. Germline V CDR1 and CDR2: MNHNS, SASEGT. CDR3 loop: CASREGHGGPNEQFF. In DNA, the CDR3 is TGTGCCAGCAGGGAAGGACACGGGGGACCCAATGAGCAGTTCTTC.

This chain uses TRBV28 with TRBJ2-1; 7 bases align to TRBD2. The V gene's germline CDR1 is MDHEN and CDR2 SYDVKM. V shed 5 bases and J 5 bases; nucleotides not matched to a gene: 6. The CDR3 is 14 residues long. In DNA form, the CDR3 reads TGTGCCAGCAGTGGGGGGGACGCTAACAATGAGCAGTTCTTC. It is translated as CASSGGDANNEQFF.

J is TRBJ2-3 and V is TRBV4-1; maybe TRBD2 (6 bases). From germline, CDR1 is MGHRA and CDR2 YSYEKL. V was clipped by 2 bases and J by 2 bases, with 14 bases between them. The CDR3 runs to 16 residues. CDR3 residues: CASSQPGGRSTDTQYF. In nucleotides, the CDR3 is TGCGCCAGCAGCCAACCTGGTGGGAGGTCCACAGATACGCAGTATTTT.

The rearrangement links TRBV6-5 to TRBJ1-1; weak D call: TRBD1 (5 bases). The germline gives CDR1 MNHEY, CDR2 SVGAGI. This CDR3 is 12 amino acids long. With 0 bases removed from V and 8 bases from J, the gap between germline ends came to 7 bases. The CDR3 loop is CASSYSGREAFF. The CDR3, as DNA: TGTGCCAGCAGTTACTCGGGGCGGGAAGCTTTCTTT.

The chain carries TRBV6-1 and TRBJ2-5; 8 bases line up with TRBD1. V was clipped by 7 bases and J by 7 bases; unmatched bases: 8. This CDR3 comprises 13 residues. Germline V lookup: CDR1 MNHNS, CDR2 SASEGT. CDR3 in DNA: TGTGCCAGCATCGTCCAGGGGGCAGGGACCCAGTACTTC. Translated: CASIVQGAGTQYF.

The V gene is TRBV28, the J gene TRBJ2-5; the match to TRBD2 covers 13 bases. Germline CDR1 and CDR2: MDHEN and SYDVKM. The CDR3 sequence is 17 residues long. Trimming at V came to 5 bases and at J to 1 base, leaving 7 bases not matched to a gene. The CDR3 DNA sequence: TGTGCCAGCAGTCCCGGACTAGCGGGGGCCATCCAAGAGACCCAGTACTTC. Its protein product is CASSPGLAGAIQETQYF.

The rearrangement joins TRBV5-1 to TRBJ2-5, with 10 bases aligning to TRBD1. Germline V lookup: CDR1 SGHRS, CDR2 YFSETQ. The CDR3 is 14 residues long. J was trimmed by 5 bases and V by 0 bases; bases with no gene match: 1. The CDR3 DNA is TGCGCCAGCAGCTTGGAGGGACAGGGGGAGACCCAGTACTTC. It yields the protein CASSLEGQGETQYF.

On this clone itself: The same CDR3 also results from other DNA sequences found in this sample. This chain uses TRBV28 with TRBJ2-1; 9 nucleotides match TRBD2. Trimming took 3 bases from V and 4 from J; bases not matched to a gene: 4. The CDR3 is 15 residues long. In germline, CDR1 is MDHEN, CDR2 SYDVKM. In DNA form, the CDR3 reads TGTGCCAGCAGTTTGGGCGGGGGGGGATACAATGAGCAGTTCTTC. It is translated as CASSLGGGGYNEQFF.

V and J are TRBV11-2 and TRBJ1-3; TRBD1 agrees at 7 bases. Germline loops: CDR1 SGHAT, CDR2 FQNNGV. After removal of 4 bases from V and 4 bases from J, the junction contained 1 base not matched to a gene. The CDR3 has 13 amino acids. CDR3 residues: CASSSDRGNTIYF. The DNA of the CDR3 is TGTGCCAGCAGCTCGGACAGGGGAAACACCATATATTTT.

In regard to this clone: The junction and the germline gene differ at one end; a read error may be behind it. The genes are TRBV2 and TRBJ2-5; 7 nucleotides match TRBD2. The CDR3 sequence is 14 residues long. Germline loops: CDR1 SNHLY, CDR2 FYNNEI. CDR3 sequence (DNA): TGTGCCACCAGTCCTAGCGGTATTTGGGAGACCCAGTACTTC. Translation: CATSPSGIWETQYF.

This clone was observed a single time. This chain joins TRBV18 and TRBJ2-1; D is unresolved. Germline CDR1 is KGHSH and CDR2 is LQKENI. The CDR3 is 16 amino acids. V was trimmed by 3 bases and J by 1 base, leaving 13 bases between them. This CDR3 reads CASSPLMQRSYNEQFF. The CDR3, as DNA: TGTGCCAGCTCACCCCTCATGCAGCGATCCTACAATGAGCAGTTCTTC.